This T cell receptor (beta chain) was retrieved from a study of T cell repertoires in cytomegalovirus infection. Study details: Epitope selection comprised recently identified HLA-C-restricted CMV epitopes and well-studied HLA-B-restricted CMV epitopes. Regarding the study as a whole: Dominating the ex vivo response were TCR beta clonotypes that were CMV-specific and HLA-C-restricted.

This clonotype has a handful of counts. The target antigen is unknown. One entry per CDR3 protein results from TCRdb running MiXCR on the reads. The sample yields 20,000 to 30,000 distinct CDR3 sequences, approximately 22% seen once. The CDR3 totals 11 residues. In germline, CDR1 is SEHNR, CDR2 FQNEAQ (reference sequence). V was cut by 5 bases and J by 5 bases, with 4 bases left in between. The rearrangement uses TRBV7-9 and TRBJ2-1, with unresolved D. The sample was CD8+ T cells from cultured PBMCs, taken from culture after CMV antigen stimulation. The receptor was derived from a human donor in good health (CMV status not recorded). Some clones in this sample may be carry-over from other donors' samples. The chain's CDR3 is CASSPDNEQFF. The CDR3 DNA reads TGTGCCAGCAGCCCTGACAATGAGCAGTTCTTC.